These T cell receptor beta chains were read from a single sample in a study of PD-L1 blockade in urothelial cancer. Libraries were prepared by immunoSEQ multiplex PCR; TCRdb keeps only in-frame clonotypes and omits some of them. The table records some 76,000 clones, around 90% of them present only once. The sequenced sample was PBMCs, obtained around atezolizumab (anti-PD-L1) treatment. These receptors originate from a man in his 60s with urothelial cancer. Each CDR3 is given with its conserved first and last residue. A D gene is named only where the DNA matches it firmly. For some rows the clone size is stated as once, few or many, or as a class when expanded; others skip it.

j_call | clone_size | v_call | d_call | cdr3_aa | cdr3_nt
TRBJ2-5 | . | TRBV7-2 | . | CASSLPGIQETQYF | TGTGCCAGCAGCTTACCGGGAATCCAAGAGACCCAGTACTTC
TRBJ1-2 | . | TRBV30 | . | CAWDTGANYGYTF | TGTGCCTGGGACACAGGAGCTAACTATGGCTACACCTTC
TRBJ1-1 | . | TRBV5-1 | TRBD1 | CASSQGTGGVGTEAFF | TGCGCCAGCAGCCAAGGGACAGGGGGCGTTGGCACTGAAGCTTTCTTT
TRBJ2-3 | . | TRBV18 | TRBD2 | CASSPSGGGTDTQYF | TGTGCCAGCTCACCATCTGGGGGGGGCACAGATACGCAGTATTTT
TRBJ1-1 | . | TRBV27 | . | CASSLSGGSMNTEAFF | TGTGCCAGCAGTTTATCTGGAGGCTCTATGAACACTGAAGCTTTCTTT
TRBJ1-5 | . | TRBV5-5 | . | CASSFGQGQPQHF | TGTGCCAGCAGCTTCGGGCAGGGCCAGCCCCAGCATTTT
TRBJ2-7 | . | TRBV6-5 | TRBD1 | CASSYSNRGPYEQYF | TGTGCCAGCAGTTACTCGAATAGGGGGCCCTACGAGCAGTACTTC
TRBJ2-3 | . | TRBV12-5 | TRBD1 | CASGQQGALSTDTQYF | TGTGCTAGTGGTCAACAGGGGGCGCTTAGCACAGATACGCAGTATTTT
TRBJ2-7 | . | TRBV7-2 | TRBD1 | CASSLEGGAYEQYF | TGTGCCAGCAGCTTAGAAGGGGGCGCATACGAGCAGTACTTC
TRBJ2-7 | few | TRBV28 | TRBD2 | CASRSPGLGPYEQYF | TGTGCCAGCAGGTCTCCGGGACTAGGGCCCTACGAGCAGTACTTC
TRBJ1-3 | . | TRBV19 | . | CASRSNPGNTIYF | TGTGCCAGTAGAAGCAACCCTGGAAACACCATATATTTT
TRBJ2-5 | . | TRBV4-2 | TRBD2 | CASSQGLAWDF | TGTGCCAGCAGCCAAGGACTAGCGTGGGACTTC
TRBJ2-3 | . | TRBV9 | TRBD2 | CASSPPGLETDTQYF | TGTGCCAGCAGCCCTCCGGGACTAGAGACAGATACGCAGTATTTT
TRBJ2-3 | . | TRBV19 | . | CASSIVGRQATDTQYF | TGTGCCAGTAGTATAGTTGGGAGACAGGCCACAGATACGCAGTATTTT
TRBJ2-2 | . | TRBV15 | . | CATSREIGQMNTGELFF | TGTGCCACCAGCAGGGAGATAGGACAGATGAACACCGGGGAGCTGTTTTTT
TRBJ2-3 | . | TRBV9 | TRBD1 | CASSKQGAWDTQYF | TGTGCCAGCAGCAAACAGGGGGCATGGGATACGCAGTATTTT
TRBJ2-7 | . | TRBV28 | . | CASSSRVYEQYF | TGTGCCAGCAGTTCCCGAGTCTACGAGCAGTACTTC
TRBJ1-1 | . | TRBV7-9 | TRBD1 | CAAGGQYGRAFF | TGTGCCGCGGGGGGACAGTATGGTAGAGCTTTCTTT
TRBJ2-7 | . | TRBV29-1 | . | CSVPGQGSSSEQYF | TGCAGCGTCCCGGGCCAGGGGTCGTCTAGCGAGCAGTACTTC
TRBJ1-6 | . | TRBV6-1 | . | CASISGAVNSPLHF | TGTGCCAGCATATCAGGGGCGGTCAATTCACCCCTCCACTTT
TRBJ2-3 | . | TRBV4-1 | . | CASSQGSWGTDTQYF | TGCGCCAGCAGCCAAGGTAGCTGGGGCACAGATACGCAGTATTTT
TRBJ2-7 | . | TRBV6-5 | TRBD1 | CASSYHGTGGYEQYF | TGTGCCAGCAGTTACCACGGGACAGGGGGCTACGAGCAGTACTTC
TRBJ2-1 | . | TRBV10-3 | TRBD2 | CAISESTSGLYNEQFF | TGTGCCATCAGTGAGTCTACTAGCGGGCTATACAATGAGCAGTTCTTC
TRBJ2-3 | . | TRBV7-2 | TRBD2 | CASSPLAGAPSDTQYF | TGTGCCAGCAGCCCGCTAGCGGGGGCGCCATCGGATACGCAGTATTTT
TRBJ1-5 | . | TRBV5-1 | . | CASRRDVGGQPQHF | TGCGCCAGCAGGCGGGACGTCGGTGGTCAGCCCCAGCATTTT
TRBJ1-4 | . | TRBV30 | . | CAWSNRAEKLFF | TGTGCCTGGAGTAACAGGGCGGAAAAACTGTTTTTT
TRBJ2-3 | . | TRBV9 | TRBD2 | CASSVVASGGAQDTQYF | TGTGCCAGCAGCGTAGTGGCTAGCGGGGGGGCCCAAGATACGCAGTATTTT
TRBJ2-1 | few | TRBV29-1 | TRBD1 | CSVLTGWRNEQFF | TGCAGCGTTCTGACAGGGTGGCGCAATGAGCAGTTCTTC
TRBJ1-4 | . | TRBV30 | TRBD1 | CAWSVMGQSNEKLFF | TGTGCCTGGAGTGTAATGGGACAGTCTAATGAAAAACTGTTTTTT
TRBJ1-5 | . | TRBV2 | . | CASSGTGVNQPQHF | TGTGCCAGCAGTGGCACCGGGGTCAATCAGCCCCAGCATTTT
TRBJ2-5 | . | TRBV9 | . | CASSVGPGFQETQYF | TGTGCCAGCAGCGTAGGCCCGGGATTTCAAGAGACCCAGTACTTC